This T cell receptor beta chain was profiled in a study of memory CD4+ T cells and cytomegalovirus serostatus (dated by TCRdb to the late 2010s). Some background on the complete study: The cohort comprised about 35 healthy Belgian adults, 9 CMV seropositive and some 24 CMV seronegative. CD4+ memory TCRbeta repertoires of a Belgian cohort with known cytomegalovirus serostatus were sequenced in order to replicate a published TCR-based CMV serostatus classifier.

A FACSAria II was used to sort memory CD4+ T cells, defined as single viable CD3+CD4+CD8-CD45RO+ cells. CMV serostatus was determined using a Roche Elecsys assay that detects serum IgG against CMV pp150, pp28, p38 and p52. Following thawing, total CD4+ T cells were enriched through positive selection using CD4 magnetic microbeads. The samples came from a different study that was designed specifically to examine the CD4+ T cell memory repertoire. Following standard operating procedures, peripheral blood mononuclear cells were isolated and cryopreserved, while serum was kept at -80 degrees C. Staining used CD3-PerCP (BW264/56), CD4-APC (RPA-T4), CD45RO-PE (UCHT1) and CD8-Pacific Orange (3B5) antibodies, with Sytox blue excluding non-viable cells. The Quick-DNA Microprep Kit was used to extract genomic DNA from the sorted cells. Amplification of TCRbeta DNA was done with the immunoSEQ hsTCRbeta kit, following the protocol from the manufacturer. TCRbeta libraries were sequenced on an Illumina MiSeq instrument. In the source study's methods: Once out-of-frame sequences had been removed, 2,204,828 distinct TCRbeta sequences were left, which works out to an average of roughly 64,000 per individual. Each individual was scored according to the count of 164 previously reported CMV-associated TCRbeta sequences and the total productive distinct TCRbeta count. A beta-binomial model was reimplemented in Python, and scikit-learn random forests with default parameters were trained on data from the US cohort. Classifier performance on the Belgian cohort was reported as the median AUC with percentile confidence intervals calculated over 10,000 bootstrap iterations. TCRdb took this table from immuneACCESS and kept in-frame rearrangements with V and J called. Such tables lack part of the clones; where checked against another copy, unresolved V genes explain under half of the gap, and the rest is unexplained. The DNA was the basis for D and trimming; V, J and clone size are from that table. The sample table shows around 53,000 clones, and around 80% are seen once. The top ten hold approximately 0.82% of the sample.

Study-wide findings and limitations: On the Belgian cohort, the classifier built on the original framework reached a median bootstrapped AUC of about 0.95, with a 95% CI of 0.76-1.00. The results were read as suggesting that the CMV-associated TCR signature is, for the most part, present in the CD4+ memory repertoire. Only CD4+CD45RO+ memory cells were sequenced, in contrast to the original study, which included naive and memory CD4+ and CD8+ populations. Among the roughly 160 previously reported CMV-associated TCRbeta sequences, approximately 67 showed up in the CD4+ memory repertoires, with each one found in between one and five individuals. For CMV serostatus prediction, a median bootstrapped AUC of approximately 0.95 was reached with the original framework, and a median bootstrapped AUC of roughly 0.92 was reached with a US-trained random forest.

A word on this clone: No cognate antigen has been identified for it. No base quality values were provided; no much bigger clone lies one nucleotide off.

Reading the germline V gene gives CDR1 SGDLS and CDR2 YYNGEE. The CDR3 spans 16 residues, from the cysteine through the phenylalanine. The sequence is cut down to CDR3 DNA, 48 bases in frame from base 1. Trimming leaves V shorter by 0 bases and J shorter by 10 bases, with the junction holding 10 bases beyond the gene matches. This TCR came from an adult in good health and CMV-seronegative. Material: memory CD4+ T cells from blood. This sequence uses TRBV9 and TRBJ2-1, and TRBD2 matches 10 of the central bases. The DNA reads TGTGCCAGCAGCGTAGGTCTGGCTAGCGGGGGTATGGAGCAGTTCTTC. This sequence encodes CASSVGLASGGMEQFF.